This is a list of T cell receptor beta chains from one sample in a study of blood T cells in healthy people across ages. TCRdb recomputed calls from the 5' RACE reads with MiXCR, one row per CDR3 protein. The sample lists 1.5 million to 1.9 million distinct CDR3 sequences; roughly 43% were seen once. Sequencing was performed on blood. The receptors come from a woman aged 18-35 years in good health. CDR3s include the opening cysteine and the closing phenylalanine or tryptophan. Clone size is stated in some rows and not others, as once, few, many or a class when expanded.

>TRBV7-8|TRBJ2-3|many
CASSLEGRESYTDTQYF
>TRBV4-3|TRBJ2-1|few
CASSPERGANNEQFF
>TRBV7-2|-|-
CACSLDRGAGEQYF
>TRBV27|TRBJ1-2|few
CASSTRGQGHGYTF
>TRBV6-6|TRBJ2-3|few
CASSYSTSGSPDTQYF
>TRBV20-1|TRBJ2-1|few
CSARDRVSGSQFF
>TRBV20-1|TRBJ2-1|once
CNPGATSGPQFF
>TRBV16|-|-
CASSQYRTGDYEQYF
>TRBV7-2|TRBJ2-1|-
CASSRAGTKYNEQFF
>TRBV6-5|TRBJ2-1|-
CASRYRDISYNEQFF
>TRBV6-2/TRBV6-3|TRBJ2-7|few
CASSYSVRDRAGLYEQYF
>TRBV20-1|TRBJ2-1|-
CSASLTPQSSYNEQFF
>TRBV5-1|TRBJ2-3|few
CASSLSPVSSTDTQYF
>TRBV18|TRBJ2-4|-
CASSPPEGVQNIQYF
>TRBV7-9|TRBJ2-7|once
CASSFLPGQEIEQYF
>TRBV20-1|TRBJ2-1|-
CSATYYNEQFF
>TRBV4-3|TRBJ2-1|-
CASSQDWGGTYNEQFF
>TRBV10-3|TRBJ1-2|few
CAISDLGVTGYTF
>TRBV25-1|TRBJ1-4|-
CASSRSLYEKLFF
>TRBV4-3|TRBJ2-7|-
CASSQAPGPLNEQYF
>TRBV9|-|-
CASSVFDRGEQYF
>TRBV20-1|TRBJ1-5|-
CSAQAPSRQPQHF
>TRBV7-2|TRBJ2-6|-
CASSVSLASGANVLTF
>TRBV5-1|TRBJ2-2|-
CASTFTSGRGFGELFF
>TRBV10-3|TRBJ2-5|few
CAISWDLSATSETQYF
>TRBV29-1|TRBJ2-5|-
CSVTGHTETQYF
>TRBV27|TRBJ2-7|-
CASSLSPPGTRGPYEQYF
>TRBV9|TRBJ1-6|-
CASSKQHYNSPLHF
>TRBV20-1|TRBJ2-7|many
CSAGTGTGYSEQYF
>TRBV4-2|TRBJ2-1|few
CASRRTSGIHEQFF
>TRBV2|TRBJ1-1|many
CASSVGPSGAFF
>TRBV14|TRBJ1-6|-
CASSPNYNSPLHF
>TRBV12-3/TRBV12-4|TRBJ2-5|many
CASSLRSQETQYF
>TRBV30|TRBJ2-3|-
CAWRLEQGTQYF
>TRBV28|TRBJ2-1|-
CATRGGGTYNEQFF
>TRBV5-5|TRBJ2-2|-
CASSLAWAANTGELFF
>TRBV20-1|TRBJ1-2|once
CSASRLSSNDGYTF
>TRBV19|TRBJ2-7|-
CASSIHDSTYEQYF
>TRBV28|TRBJ2-2|few
CASSFLGNTGELFF
>TRBV7-9|TRBJ2-7|few
CASSFSVGGPSSYEQYF
>TRBV27|TRBJ1-2|-
CASSRSGTGRIYGYTF
>TRBV4-3|TRBJ2-3|-
CASSQDVAGRTDTQYF
>TRBV7-9|TRBJ2-1|many
CASSLTGTSGRYEQFF
>TRBV9|TRBJ1-1|few
CASSVQGEAEAFF
>TRBV12-3/TRBV12-4|TRBJ1-4|-
CASSFVALNEKLFF
>TRBV7-3|TRBJ2-3|-
CASSLVSEDAQYF
>TRBV20-1|TRBJ1-2|-
CSARGVGANYGYTF
>TRBV7-8|TRBJ1-3|-
CASSLGLKTLSGNTIYF
>TRBV7-9|TRBJ1-6|-
CASSLALRFSSYNSPLHF
>TRBV19|TRBJ1-4|-
CASTPAGRGKLFF
>TRBV7-9|TRBJ2-1|-
CASSSLLGDRGYNEQFF
>TRBV7-2|TRBJ2-1|-
CASSLKGTQTYNEQFF
>TRBV9|TRBJ2-7|-
CASSPGKGGHRVDEQYF
>TRBV21-1|TRBJ2-3|-
CASSASSGGASDTQYF
>TRBV12-5|TRBJ2-3|few
CASGLGLAGADTQYF
>TRBV7-2|TRBJ2-4|-
CASSLGGAQRIQYF